These 19 T cell receptor beta chains were sequenced from one sample in a study of identical twins. TCRdb re-analysed the 5' RACE reads in MiXCR, keeping a single row per CDR3 protein. The sample holds 550,000 to 700,000 distinct CDR3 sequences, 7.5% to 10% seen once. A further study also used this sample, focusing on yellow fever vaccine responses in identical twins.

The specimen sequenced was PBMCs. These receptors came from a woman aged 18-30 years in good health.

The chain employs TRBV20-1 and TRBJ2-5; the match to TRBD2 covers 8 bases. CDR1 DFQATT and CDR2 SNEGSKA come from the germline V gene (reference sequence). The ends lost 3 bases at V and 4 bases at J; junction bases unmatched: 7. This CDR3 has 14 amino acids. CDR3 nucleotides: TGCAGTGCTAGTAAGCGGGAGTTGAGAGAGACCCAGTACTTC. It translates to CSASKRELRETQYF.

This clonotype was seen a handful of times. The chain combines TRBV5-1 with TRBJ2-7; D is possibly TRBD1 or TRBD2 (5 bases each). V was shortened by 4 bases and J by 7 bases, with 18 bases between the two germline ends. The CDR3 is 14 residues long. The germline V gene has CDR1 SGHRS and CDR2 YFSETQ. The CDR3 sequence is CASSGIRDPLEQYF. The CDR3 nucleotides are TGCGCCAGCAGCGGAATCCGGGACCCGCTAGAGCAGTACTTC.

This clonotype was counted a few times. The chain is built from TRBV10-3 and TRBJ2-1; 10 bases fit TRBD2. The CDR3 spans 13 residues. Germline CDR1 reads ENHRY; CDR2 reads SYGVKD. J lost 9 bases, V lost 4 bases, and 3 bases had no gene match. This CDR3 reads CAISGSSGGEQFF. In DNA, the CDR3 is TGTGCCATCAGTGGGTCTAGCGGGGGTGAGCAGTTCTTC.

Concerning this clonotype itself: Compared with germline, one end of the junction differs, possibly owing to a read error. As DNA, the CDR3 is TGTGCCATCAGTTTGTGGAGCGGGGGAACTACTAGCACAGATACGCAGTATTTT. This translates into CAISLWSGGTTSTDTQYF. The rearrangement joins TRBV12-3 or TRBV12-4 to TRBJ2-3; 8 nucleotides line up with TRBD2. There are 18 residues in the CDR3.

Many counts were recorded for this clonotype. The chain recombines TRBV12-3 or TRBV12-4 with TRBJ2-6; 7 nucleotides align to TRBD2. The length of the CDR3 is 15 residues. The ends lost 4 bases at V and 3 bases at J; junction bases unmatched: 3. The CDR3 nucleotides read TGTGCCAGCAGTTCCGGGGGGTTTGGGGCCAACGTCCTGACTTTC. Protein product: CASSSGGFGANVLTF.

The rearrangement links TRBV20-1 to TRBJ2-2, with a possible D match to TRBD2 (5 bases). The CDR3 runs 16 residues. Trimming shortened V by 2 bases and J by 1 base, and 14 bases separated the two germline ends. Germline CDR1 is DFQATT and CDR2 is SNEGSKA (reference sequence). CDR3 residues: CSARRSGLKNTGELFF. Written as DNA, the CDR3 is TGCAGTGCTAGACGGTCAGGACTGAAGAACACCGGGGAGCTGTTTTTT.

The table lists this clonotype with a few counts. The V and J genes are TRBV20-1 and TRBJ1-4, with 7 bases identical to TRBD1. This CDR3 region has 13 residues. Germline CDR1 DFQATT, CDR2 SNEGSKA (reference sequence). The J segment lost 8 bases and the V segment lost 8 bases, leaving 11 bases of the junction unmatched. The CDR3 sequence: CSYRDSLGEKLFF. The CDR3 nucleotides read TGCAGTTACCGGGACAGTTTAGGAGAAAAACTGTTTTTT.

The genes are TRBV19 and TRBJ2-2; D unclear. The V gene lost 0 bases and the J gene lost 8 bases, with 7 bases spanning the gap. The germline gives CDR1 LNHDA, CDR2 SQIVND (reference sequence). The CDR3 is made up of 13 amino acids. DNA of the CDR3: TGTGCCAGTAGTATAGATGGCCCTGGGGAGCTGTTTTTT. It codes for CASSIDGPGELFF.

There are a few counts of this clonotype. The genes are TRBV5-5 and TRBJ2-4; 10 nucleotides align to TRBD1. This CDR3 spans 17 amino acids. The germline V gene has CDR1 SGHKS and CDR2 YYEKEE (reference sequence). The V gene end was trimmed by 1 base and the J gene end by 1 base; junction bases not matched to a gene: 5. The CDR3: CASSLWTGGEAKNIQYF. Here the CDR3 DNA reads TGTGCCAGCAGCTTGTGGACAGGGGGAGAGGCCAAAAACATTCAGTACTTC.

V and J are TRBV28 and TRBJ2-1, with 12 bases aligning to TRBD2. The CDR3 is 15 amino acids. Germline CDR1 reads MDHEN; CDR2 reads SYDVKM. The junction had 7 bases not matched to a gene; V was cut back by 5 bases and J by 8 bases. The CDR3 here is CASSLRLAGVDEQFF. The CDR3 DNA is TGTGCCAGCAGTCTGAGACTAGCGGGAGTAGATGAGCAGTTCTTC.

This clonotype was observed a few times. V gene TRBV7-9 combines with J gene TRBJ2-7; TRBD2 is a possible D gene (5 bases). The CDR3 runs to 15 residues. CDR1 is SEHNR, CDR2 FQNEAQ, per germline (reference sequence). Trimming shortened V by 3 bases and J by 1 base, and 13 bases separated the two germline ends. This CDR3 reads CASSFRGIDSYEQYF. The CDR3 DNA reads as TGTGCCAGCAGCTTTCGGGGAATTGATTCCTACGAGCAGTACTTC.

This rearrangement joins TRBV24-1 to TRBJ2-3; D remains unclear. Germline-derived CDR1 and CDR2 are KGHDR and SFDVKD. This CDR3 contains 12 residues. Trimming took 5 bases from V and 6 from J, leaving 8 bases between them. CDR3 coding DNA: TGTGCCACCAGTGGCGACGGGGATACGCAGTATTTT. This encodes CATSGDGDTQYF.

The V and J genes are TRBV18 and TRBJ1-1; D perhaps matches TRBD1 (6 bases). Per the germline V gene, CDR1 is KGHSH and CDR2 is LQKENI. This CDR3 has 15 residues. V lost 0 bases and J 6 bases, leaving 14 bases between the germline ends. CDR3 DNA sequence: TGTGCCAGCTCACCACCGGACGGGGGCCTCTCTGAAGCTTTCTTT. Translated: CASSPPDGGLSEAFF. The full variable domain, its missing parts supplied by reference TRBV18 and TRBJ1-1, is NAGVMQNPRHLVRRRGQEARLRCSPMKGHSHVYWYRQLPEEGLKFMVYLQKENIIDESGMPKERFSAEFPKEGPSILRIQQVVRGDSAAYFCASSPPDGGLSEAFFGQGTRLTVV.

This clonotype occurred a few times. This chain uses TRBV20-1 with TRBJ2-7; D uncertain. V lost 4 bases and J lost 0, with 10 bases in between. Per the germline V gene, CDR1 is DFQATT and CDR2 is SNEGSKA (reference sequence). The CDR3 contains 13 residues. The CDR3 sequence: CSATGPSSYEQYF. The CDR3 DNA reads as TGCAGTGCTACGGGCCCGAGCTCCTACGAGCAGTACTTC.

This clonotype was detected many times. The rearrangement links TRBV2 to TRBJ2-3; TRBD1 matches at 8 bases. Trimming removed 5 bases from V and 4 bases from J; junction bases left unmatched: 5. The V gene's germline CDR1 is SNHLY and CDR2 FYNNEI. This CDR3 has 14 residues. The CDR3 is CASSPDRAPDTQYF. The CDR3 coding sequence is TGTGCCAGCAGTCCGGACAGGGCCCCAGATACGCAGTATTTT.

The sample holds many counts of this clonotype. The chain links TRBV2 to TRBJ1-1, with 10 bases identical to TRBD1. CDR3 length: 14 residues. CDR1 is SNHLY, CDR2 FYNNEI, per germline. J gave up 1 base and V 8 bases, and 4 bases lay outside the gene matches. The CDR3, as DNA: TGTGCCAGCGGGGGACAGGGGTGGAACACTGAAGCTTTCTTT. This encodes CASGGQGWNTEAFF. Full variable domain (rest looked up from reference TRBV2 and TRBJ1-1): EPEVTQTPSHQVTQMGQEVILRCVPISNHLYFYWYRQILGQKVEFLVSFYNNEISEKSEIFDDQFSVERPDGSNFTLKIRSTKLEDSAMYFCASGGQGWNTEAFFGQGTRLTVV.

The chain employs TRBV6-2 or TRBV6-3 and TRBJ2-1; D is possibly TRBD1 or TRBD2 (7 bases each). Per the germline V gene, CDR1 is MNHEY and CDR2 is SVGEGT. The CDR3 runs to 16 residues. With 5 bases removed from V and 4 bases from J, the gap between germline ends came to 18 bases. The CDR3 is CASSPRGDSLYNEQFF. The CDR3 bases are TGTGCCAGCAGTCCTCGGGGGGACAGCCTGTACAATGAGCAGTTCTTC.

Only a few counts were recorded for this clonotype. The gene calls are TRBV9 and TRBJ2-1, with 16 positions matching TRBD2. Trimming took 0 bases from V and 8 from J; bases not matched to a gene: 5. Looked up from germline, CDR1 is SGDLS and CDR2 is YYNGEE. The CDR3 has 17 amino acids. In DNA form, the CDR3 reads TGTGCCAGCAGCGTAGCCCTGGGACTAGCGGGGGGGGATGAGCAGTTCTTC. This encodes CASSVALGLAGGDEQFF.

The chain has TRBV20-1 and TRBJ2-3, with D possibly matching TRBD1 (7 bases). The CDR3 is 14 amino acids. Trimming pared 6 bases from V and 7 bases from J, leaving 20 bases between. Germline assignment: CDR1 DFQATT and CDR2 SNEGSKA (reference sequence). DNA of the CDR3: TGCAGTGCCCCTCAGGGGGGCACGGTGAATACGCAGTATTTT. It specifies CSAPQGGTVNTQYF.